This record covers a single T cell receptor (beta chain). It lacks a known antigen. Base qualities are missing; no much larger clone stands one base away. Each collaborating institution followed its own protocols to collect whole blood in K2EDTA tubes. Collaborator samples were shipped for TCRbeta analysis as frozen whole blood, isolated PBMCs, or DNA extracted from either sample type. The data were obtained in a study of blood T cell repertoires in COVID-19 (dated by TCRdb to the early 2020s). For context, the study as a whole: Collaborator samples came from the United States, Italy and Spain and covered acute and convalescent phases of COVID-19. Subjects who had been exposed to COVID-19, were actively infected with it, or had recovered from it provided the deeply sampled blood TCRbeta repertoires that made up the dataset. HLA class I and class II types, where available, came from metadata supplied by the sample provider rather than from assay-based typing. The material from the prospective study consisted of cDNA or gDNA derived from T cells, B-cell-depleted T cells, or PBMCs. The repertoires were released in a freely available public database meant as a resource for research on the immune response to SARS-CoV-2. The samples were drawn from the first 160 participants of the ongoing ImmuneRACE study and from about 1,200 subjects provided by 6 global collaborators. A de-identified subject ID, COVID-19 status, age in years and sex were almost always included in the sample metadata.

Study-wide findings and limitations: How much clinical and demographic metadata was included differed by source and by participant, and the metadata was provided uncurated.

The immunoSEQ Assay, a bias-controlled multiplex PCR, was used to amplify TCRbeta CDR3 regions from genomic DNA. In the source study's methods: Within the assay, amplification of reference gene primers was used to estimate how many nucleated cells each sample contained. To quantify the absolute abundance of each unique TCRbeta CDR3 rearrangement, sequence reads were collapsed and filtered. Productive Simpson clonality was computed per sample as the square root of Simpson's diversity index over productive rearrangements. TCRdb obtained this table from immuneACCESS and retained in-frame rearrangements with V and J assigned. These tables miss some clones; where compared with another copy, unresolved V genes account for less than half of the shortfall, and the remainder is unexplained. The V and J calls and clone size are taken from that table; D and trimming were inferred from the DNA. In all, the sample holds approximately 180,000 clones, and approximately 85% of those were seen once. The top ten hold over 9.5% of the sample.

The receptor was isolated from a human donor with active or convalescent COVID-19. The donor label of this sample is uncertain. The sequenced sample consisted of peripheral blood.

The sequenced DNA is TGTGCCACCAGTGATGGCCTTCCGGAGCAGTACTTC. Translated, it reads CATSDGLPEQYF. This chain joins TRBV24-1 to TRBJ2-7, with the D gene not confidently named. V loses 3 bases of germline sequence and J loses 7 bases, and the interval between the two ends is 9 bases. CDR1 and CDR2, per the germline V gene, are KGHDR and SFDVKD. From the cysteine up to the phenylalanine, the CDR3 has a length of 12 residues. Solely the CDR3 DNA is kept, with 36 bases framed from the first base.